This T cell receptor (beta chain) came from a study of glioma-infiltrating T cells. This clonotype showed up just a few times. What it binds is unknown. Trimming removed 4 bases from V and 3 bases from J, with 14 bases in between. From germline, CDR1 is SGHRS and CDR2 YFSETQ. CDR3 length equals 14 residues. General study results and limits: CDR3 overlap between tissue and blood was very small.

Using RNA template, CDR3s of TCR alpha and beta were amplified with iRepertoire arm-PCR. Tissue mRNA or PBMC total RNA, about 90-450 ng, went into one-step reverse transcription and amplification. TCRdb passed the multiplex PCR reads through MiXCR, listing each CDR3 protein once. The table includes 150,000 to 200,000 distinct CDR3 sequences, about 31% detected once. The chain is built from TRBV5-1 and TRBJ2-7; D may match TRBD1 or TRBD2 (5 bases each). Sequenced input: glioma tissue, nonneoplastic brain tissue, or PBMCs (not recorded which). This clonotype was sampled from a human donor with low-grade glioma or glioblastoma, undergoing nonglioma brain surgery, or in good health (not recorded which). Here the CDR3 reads CASSPRDGIYEQYF. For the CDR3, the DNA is TGCGCCAGCAGCCCCCGGGACGGGATCTACGAGCAGTACTTC.